The 7 T cell receptor beta chains listed next were all sequenced from one sample in a study of technical replicates of blood from a handful of donors. The method was immunoSEQ multiplex PCR; TCRdb's version includes in-frame clones alone and lacks a portion of them. The profile shows tens of thousands of clones, around 94% of them singletons. Sequencing input: T cells isolated from PBMCs. The receptor set was obtained from a human donor in good health.

This chain uses TRBV10-3 with TRBJ2-1; 8 positions match TRBD1. This CDR3 comprises 12 residues. Germline-derived CDR1 and CDR2 are ENHRY and SYGVKD. V shed 4 bases and J 14 bases; nucleotides not matched to a gene: 7. CDR3 amino acids: CAISGTGIDKFF. CDR3 nucleotide sequence: TGTGCCATCAGTGGGACAGGGATTGATAAGTTCTTC.

The CDR3 coding sequence is TGTGCCAGCAGCTTAGTCGGGCGGGAATTCACCCTCCACTTT. This codes for CASSLVGREFTLHF. The chain joins TRBV11-2 to TRBJ1-6; D is undetermined. V shed 1 base and J shed 14 bases, with 15 bases lying between them. Germline CDR1 SGHAT, CDR2 FQNNGV. This CDR3 has 14 amino acids.

CDR3 DNA sequence: TGTGCCAGCAGTGTTCGGGACAACTCCTACGAGCAGTACTTC. Translating gives CASSVRDNSYEQYF. This sequence joins TRBV6-1 and TRBJ2-7, with a possible D match to TRBD1 (6 bases). Trimming shortened V by 4 bases and J by 0 bases, and 10 bases separated the two germline ends. This CDR3 has 14 residues. CDR1 and CDR2 from the germline V gene are MNHNS and SASEGT.

The chain has TRBV7-9 and TRBJ2-3; 11 bases agree with TRBD2. The CDR3 has 17 amino acids. Trimming cost V 8 bases and J 1 base; bases outside gene matches: 11. CDR1 is SEHNR, CDR2 FQNEAQ, per germline (reference sequence). The CDR3 loop reads CASLTSGRRVGTDTQYF. The CDR3 nucleotides read TGTGCCAGCCTAACTAGCGGGAGAAGGGTCGGCACAGATACGCAGTATTTT.

The rearrangement joins TRBV6-5 to TRBJ1-1, with TRBD1 as a possible D gene (5 bases). Germline CDR1 MNHEY, CDR2 SVGAGI. This CDR3 contains 11 residues. With 7 bases removed from V and 6 bases from J, the gap between germline ends came to 9 bases. CDR3 protein: CASNKGAEAFF. CDR3 nucleotide sequence: TGTGCCAGCAACAAAGGGGCTGAAGCTTTCTTT.

The count of this clone is one. V is TRBV29-1 and J is TRBJ2-5; perhaps TRBD2 as D (5 bases). The CDR3 has 14 amino acids. V was cut by 0 bases and J by 5 bases, with 13 bases left in between. Germline V CDR1 and CDR2: SQVTM, ANQGSEA. In DNA, the CDR3 is TGCAGCGTTGAAGATCGCGGGTTGTCTGAGACCCAGTACTTC. Encoded protein: CSVEDRGLSETQYF.

The chain employs TRBV7-9 and TRBJ1-2, with a possible D match to TRBD1 (6 bases). The V gene's germline CDR1 is SEHNR and CDR2 FQNEAQ (reference sequence). The CDR3 length is 17 residues. The V gene lost 5 bases and the J gene lost 0 bases, with 19 bases spanning the gap. CDR3 loop: CASSPSEMGHPNYGYTF. DNA for the CDR3: TGTGCCAGCAGCCCCTCCGAGATGGGACATCCTAACTATGGCTACACCTTC. The whole variable domain, remainder taken from reference TRBV7-9 and TRBJ1-2, is DTGVSQNPRHKITKRGQNVTFRCDPISEHNRLYWYRQTLGQGPEFLTYFQNEAQLEKSRLLSDRFSAERPKGSFSTLEIQRTEQGDSAMYLCASSPSEMGHPNYGYTFGSGTRLTVV.